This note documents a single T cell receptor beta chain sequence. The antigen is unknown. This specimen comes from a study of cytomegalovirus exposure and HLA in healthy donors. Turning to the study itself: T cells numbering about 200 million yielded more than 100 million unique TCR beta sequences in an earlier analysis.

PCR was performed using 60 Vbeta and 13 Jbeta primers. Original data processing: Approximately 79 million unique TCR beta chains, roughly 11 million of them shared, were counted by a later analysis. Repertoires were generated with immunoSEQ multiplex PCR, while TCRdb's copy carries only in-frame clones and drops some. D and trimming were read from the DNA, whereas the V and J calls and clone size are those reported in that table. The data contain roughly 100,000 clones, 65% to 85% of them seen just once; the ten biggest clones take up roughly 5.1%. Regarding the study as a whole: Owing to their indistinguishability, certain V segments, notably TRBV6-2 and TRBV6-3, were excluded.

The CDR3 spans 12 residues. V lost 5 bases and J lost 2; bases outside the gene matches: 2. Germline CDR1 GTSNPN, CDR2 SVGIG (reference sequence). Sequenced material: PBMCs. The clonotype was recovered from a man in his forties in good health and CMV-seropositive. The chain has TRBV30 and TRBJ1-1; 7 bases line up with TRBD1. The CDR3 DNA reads TGTGCCTGGGACAGGGACAACACTGAAGCTTTCTTT. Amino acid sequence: CAWDRDNTEAFF.